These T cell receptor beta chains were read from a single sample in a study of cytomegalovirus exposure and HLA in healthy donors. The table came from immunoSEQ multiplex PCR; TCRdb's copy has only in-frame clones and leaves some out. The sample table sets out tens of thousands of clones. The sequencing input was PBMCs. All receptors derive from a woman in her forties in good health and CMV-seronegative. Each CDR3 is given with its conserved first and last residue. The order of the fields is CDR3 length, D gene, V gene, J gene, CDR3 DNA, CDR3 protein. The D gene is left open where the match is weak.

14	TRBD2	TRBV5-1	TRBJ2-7	TGCGCCAGCAGCTTTGGGACTAGCAAATACGAGCAGTACTTC	CASSFGTSKYEQYF
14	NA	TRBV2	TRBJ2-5	TGTGCCAGCAGGGAAACCTCAGGGTTGGAGACCCAGTACTTC	CASRETSGLETQYF
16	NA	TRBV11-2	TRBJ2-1	TGTGCCAGCAGCTTAGATAGTGGCCCTAGCTTTAATGAGCAGTTCTTC	CASSLDSGPSFNEQFF
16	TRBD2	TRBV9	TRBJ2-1	TGTGCCAGCAGCGCTCTCCTAGCGGGAGTAGTTGGGGAGCAGTTCTTC	CASSALLAGVVGEQFF
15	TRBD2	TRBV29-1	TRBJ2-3	TGCAGCGTGAACCTAGCGGGAACCAGCACAGATACGCAGTATTTT	CSVNLAGTSTDTQYF
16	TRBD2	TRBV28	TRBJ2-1	TGTGCCAGCAGTTTAGCGGGAGGGATCTCCGACAATGAGCAGTTCTTC	CASSLAGGISDNEQFF
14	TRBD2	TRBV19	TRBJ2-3	TGTGCCAGTACGCCTAGCGGGAGAACAGATACGCAGTATTTT	CASTPSGRTDTQYF
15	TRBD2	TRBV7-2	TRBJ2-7	TGTGCCAGCAGCTTAGCGGGTACTAGCGCCCACGAGCAGTACTTC	CASSLAGTSAHEQYF
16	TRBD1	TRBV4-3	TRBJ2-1	TGCGCCAGCAGCCAAGCAGACAGGGGCGGGTACAATGAGCAGTTCTTC	CASSQADRGGYNEQFF
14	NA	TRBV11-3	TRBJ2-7	TGTGCCAGCAGCCAGGGACTCTCCTCCTACGAGCAGTACTTC	CASSQGLSSYEQYF
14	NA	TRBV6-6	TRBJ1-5	TGTGCCAGCAGTGGGACATCTAGCAATCAGCCCCAGCATTTT	CASSGTSSNQPQHF
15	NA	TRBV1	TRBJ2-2	TGCACCAGCAGCCGAAAACCCAGGGGCCCCGGGGAGCTGTTTTTT	CTSSRKPRGPGELFF
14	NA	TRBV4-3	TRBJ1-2	TGCGCCAGCAGCCAAGGGACAGAAGTCTATGGCTACACCTTC	CASSQGTEVYGYTF
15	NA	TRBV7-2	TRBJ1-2	TGTGCCAGCAGCTCATCCCCCTCCGGGAACTATGGCTACACCTTC	CASSSSPSGNYGYTF
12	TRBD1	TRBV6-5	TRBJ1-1	TGTGCCAGCAGGACAGGGGGCAAGGAAGCTTTCTTT	CASRTGGKEAFF
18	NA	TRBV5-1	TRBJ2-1	TGCGCCAGCAGCTTGGGATCAGGTGGTGTAATCTCCTACAATGAGCAGTTCTTC	CASSLGSGGVISYNEQFF
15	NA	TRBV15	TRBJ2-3	TGTGCCACCAGCAGTGGGACAAAATCCACAGATACGCAGTATTTT	CATSSGTKSTDTQYF
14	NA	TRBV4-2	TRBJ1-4	TGTGCCAGCAGCCAAGAGAGGCTCGGGGAAAAACTGTTTTTT	CASSQERLGEKLFF
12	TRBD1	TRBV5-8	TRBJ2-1	TGTGCCAGCAGCTACAGGGGTAATGAGCAGTTCTTC	CASSYRGNEQFF
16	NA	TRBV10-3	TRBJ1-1	TGTGCCATCAGTGAGTCGTGGCGGGGGTTGCGGACTGAAGCTTTCTTT	CAISESWRGLRTEAFF
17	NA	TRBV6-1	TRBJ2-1	TGTGCCAGCAGTGAACCTGGTCTTGGACAGTACTACAATGAGCAGTTCTTC	CASSEPGLGQYYNEQFF
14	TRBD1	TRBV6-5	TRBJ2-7	TGTGCCAGCAGCCATGAGGGGGCGTACTACGAGCAGTACTTC	CASSHEGAYYEQYF
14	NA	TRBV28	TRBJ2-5	TGTGCCAGCAGTTCCCGGGGGATCCAAGAGACCCAGTACTTC	CASSSRGIQETQYF
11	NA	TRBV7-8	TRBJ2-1	TGTGCCAGCAGCTTAGGGCGGAGGCAGTTCTTC	CASSLGRRQFF
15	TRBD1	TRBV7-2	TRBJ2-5	TGTGCCAGCGGACACAGGGGGCTTCTGGGGAAGACCCAGTACTTC	CASGHRGLLGKTQYF
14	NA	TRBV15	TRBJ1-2	TGTGCCACCAGCAGAGATATCCAGGAAGGAGGCTACACCTTC	CATSRDIQEGGYTF
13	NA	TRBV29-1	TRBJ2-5	TGCAGCGTCGACCTAGTGTTTAAGGAGACCCAGTACTTC	CSVDLVFKETQYF
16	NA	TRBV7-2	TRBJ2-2	TGTGCCAGCAGCTTTAGGAGGGAAACGAACACCGGGGAGCTGTTTTTT	CASSFRRETNTGELFF
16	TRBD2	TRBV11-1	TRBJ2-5	TGTGCCAGCAGCTTAGGGCCAGCGGGGCTCCAAGAGACCCAGTACTTC	CASSLGPAGLQETQYF
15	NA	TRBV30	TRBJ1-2	TGTGCCTGGAGTGTAAGGGGCGGAAATAACTATGGCTACACCTTC	CAWSVRGGNNYGYTF
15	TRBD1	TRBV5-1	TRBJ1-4	TGCGCCAGCAGCGAACGGGGACAGGGGAATGAAAAACTGTTTTTT	CASSERGQGNEKLFF
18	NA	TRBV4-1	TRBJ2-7	TGCGCCAGCAGCCATTTTGGCGGGACTGTGGGGAGCGCCTACGAGCAGTACTTC	CASSHFGGTVGSAYEQYF
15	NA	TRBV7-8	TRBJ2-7	TGTGCCAGCAGCAGATACAGGGTTCCTTACTACGAGCAGTACTTC	CASSRYRVPYYEQYF
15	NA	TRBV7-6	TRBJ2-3	TGTGCCAGCAGCTTAGCGGGTGGGAGTGCAGATACGCAGTATTTT	CASSLAGGSADTQYF
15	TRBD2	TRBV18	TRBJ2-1	TGTGCCAGCTCATCGGGACTAGCGGGAGCTTATGAGCAGTTCTTC	CASSSGLAGAYEQFF
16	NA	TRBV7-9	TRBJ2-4	TGTGCCAGCAGCTTGACAGGTTTAGGGGCCAAAAACATTCAGTACTTC	CASSLTGLGAKNIQYF
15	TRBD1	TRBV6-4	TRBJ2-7	TGTGCCAGCAGGGGGTCTAGGACAGGGTCCTGTGGGCAGTACTTC	CASRGSRTGSCGQYF
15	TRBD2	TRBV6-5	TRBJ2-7	TGTGCCAGCAGTCGAAGCGGGAGGAGGACCTACGAGCAGTACTTC	CASSRSGRRTYEQYF
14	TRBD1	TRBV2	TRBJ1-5	TGTGCCAGCAGTGTGACAGGGGGCAATCAGCCCCAGCATTTT	CASSVTGGNQPQHF